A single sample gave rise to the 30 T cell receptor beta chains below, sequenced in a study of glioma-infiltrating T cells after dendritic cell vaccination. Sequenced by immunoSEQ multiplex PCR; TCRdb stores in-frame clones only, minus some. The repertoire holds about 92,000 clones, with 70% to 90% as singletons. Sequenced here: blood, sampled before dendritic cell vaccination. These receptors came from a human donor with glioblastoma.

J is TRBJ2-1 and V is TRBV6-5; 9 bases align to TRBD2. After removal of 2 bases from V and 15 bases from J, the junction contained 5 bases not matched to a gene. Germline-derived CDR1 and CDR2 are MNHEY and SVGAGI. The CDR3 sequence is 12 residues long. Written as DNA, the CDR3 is TGTGCCAGCAGTTACGGGCGGGAGGGCCGGTTCTTC. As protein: CASSYGREGRFF.

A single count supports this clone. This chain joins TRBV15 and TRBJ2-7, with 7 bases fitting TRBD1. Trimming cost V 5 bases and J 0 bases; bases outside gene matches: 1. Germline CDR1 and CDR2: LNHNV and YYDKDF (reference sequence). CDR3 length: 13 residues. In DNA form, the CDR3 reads TGTGCCACCAGCGGGGACAGCTCCTACGAGCAGTACTTC. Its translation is CATSGDSSYEQYF. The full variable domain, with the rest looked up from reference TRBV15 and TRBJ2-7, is DAMVIQNPRYQVTQFGKPVTLSCSQTLNHNVMYWYQQKSSQAPKLLFHYYDKDFNNEADTPDNFQSRRPNTSFCFLDIRSPGLGDTAMYLCATSGDSSYEQYFGPGTRLTVT.

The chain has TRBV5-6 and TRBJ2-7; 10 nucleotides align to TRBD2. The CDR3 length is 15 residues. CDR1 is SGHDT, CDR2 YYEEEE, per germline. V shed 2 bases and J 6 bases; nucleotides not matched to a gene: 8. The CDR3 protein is CASSFGLAGVSEQYF. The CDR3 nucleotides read TGTGCCAGCAGCTTTGGGCTAGCGGGAGTTAGCGAGCAGTACTTC.

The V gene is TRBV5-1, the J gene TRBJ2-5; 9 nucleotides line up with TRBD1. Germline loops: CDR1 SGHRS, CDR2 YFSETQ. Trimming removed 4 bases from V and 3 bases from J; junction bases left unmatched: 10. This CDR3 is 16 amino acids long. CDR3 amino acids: CASSLQGARVEETQYF. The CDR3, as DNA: TGCGCCAGCAGCCTACAGGGGGCGCGGGTAGAAGAGACCCAGTACTTC.

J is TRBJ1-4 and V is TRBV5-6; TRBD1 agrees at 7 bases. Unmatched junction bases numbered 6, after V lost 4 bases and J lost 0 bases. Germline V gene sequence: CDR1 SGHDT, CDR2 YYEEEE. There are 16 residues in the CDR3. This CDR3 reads CASSGTGTATNEKLFF. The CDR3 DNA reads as TGTGCCAGCAGCGGGACCGGGACAGCAACTAATGAAAAACTGTTTTTT.

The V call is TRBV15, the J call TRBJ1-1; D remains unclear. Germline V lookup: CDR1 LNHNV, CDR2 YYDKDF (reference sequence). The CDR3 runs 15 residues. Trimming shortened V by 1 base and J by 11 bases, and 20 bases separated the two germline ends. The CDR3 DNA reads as TGTGCCACCAGCAGAGGATCGGGCGAGGGAGGTCTGGCTTTCTTT. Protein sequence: CATSRGSGEGGLAFF.

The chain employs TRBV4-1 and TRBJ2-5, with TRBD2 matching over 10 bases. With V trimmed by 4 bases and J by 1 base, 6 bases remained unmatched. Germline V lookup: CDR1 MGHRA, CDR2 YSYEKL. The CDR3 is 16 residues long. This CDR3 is CASSPLAGGSQETQYF. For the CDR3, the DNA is TGCGCCAGCAGCCCTTTAGCGGGGGGAAGCCAAGAGACCCAGTACTTC.

The CDR3 nucleotides are TGTGCCAGCAGTGAATTCGGGCAGGGGGCGGGTGAGCAGTTCTTC. Translated: CASSEFGQGAGEQFF. The J gene is TRBJ2-1, the V gene TRBV25-1, with TRBD1 matching over 8 bases. Looked up from germline, CDR1 is MGHDK and CDR2 is SYGVNS. The CDR3 covers 15 residues. With 1 base clipped from V and 9 bases from J, the junction kept 8 bases outside the gene matches.

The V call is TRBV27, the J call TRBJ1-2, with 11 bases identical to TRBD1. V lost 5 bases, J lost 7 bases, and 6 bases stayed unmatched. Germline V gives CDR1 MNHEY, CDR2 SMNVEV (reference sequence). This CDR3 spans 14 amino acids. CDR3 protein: CASSATGTGGGYTF. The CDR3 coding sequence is TGTGCCAGCAGTGCAACCGGGACAGGGGGTGGCTACACCTTC.

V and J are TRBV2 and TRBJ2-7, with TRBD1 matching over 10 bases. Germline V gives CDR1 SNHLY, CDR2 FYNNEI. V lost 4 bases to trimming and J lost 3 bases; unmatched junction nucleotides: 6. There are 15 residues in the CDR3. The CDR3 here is CASSGGQGPNYEQYF. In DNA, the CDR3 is TGTGCCAGCAGTGGGGGACAGGGGCCTAACTACGAGCAGTACTTC.

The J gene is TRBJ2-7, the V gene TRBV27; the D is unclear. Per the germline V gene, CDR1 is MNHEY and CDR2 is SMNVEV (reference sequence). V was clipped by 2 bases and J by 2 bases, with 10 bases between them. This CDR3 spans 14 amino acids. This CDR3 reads CASSLLGFPYEQYF. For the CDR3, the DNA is TGTGCCAGCAGTTTACTAGGATTCCCCTACGAGCAGTACTTC.

CDR3 region: CSVEGGNYEQYF. The CDR3 DNA reads TGCAGCGTTGAAGGGGGCAACTACGAGCAGTACTTC. This chain links TRBV29-1 with TRBJ2-5; TRBD1 might be the D (5 bases). The J call may be mistaken, given a closer DNA end match to TRBJ2-7. From germline, CDR1 is SQVTM and CDR2 ANQGSEA. The CDR3 runs 12 residues.

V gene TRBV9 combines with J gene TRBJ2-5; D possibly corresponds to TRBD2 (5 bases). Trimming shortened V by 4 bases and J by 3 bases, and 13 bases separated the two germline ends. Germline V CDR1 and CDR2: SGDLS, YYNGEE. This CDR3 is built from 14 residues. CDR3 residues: CASSLQGAEETQYF. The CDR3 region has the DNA TGTGCCAGCAGCCTCCAAGGAGCGGAAGAGACCCAGTACTTC. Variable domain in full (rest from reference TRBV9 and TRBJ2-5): DSGVTQTPKHLITATGQRVTLRCSPRSGDLSVYWYQQSLDQGLQFLIQYYNGEERAKGNILERFSAQQFPDLHSELNLSSLELGDSALYFCASSLQGAEETQYFGPGTRLLVL.

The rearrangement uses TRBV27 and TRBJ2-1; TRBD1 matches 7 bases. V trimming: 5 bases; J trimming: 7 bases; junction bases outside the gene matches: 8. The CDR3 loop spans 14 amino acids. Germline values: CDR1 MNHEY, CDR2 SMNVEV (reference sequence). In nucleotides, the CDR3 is TGTGCCAGCAGTCGGGACAGTTTTAAAAATGAGCAGTTCTTC. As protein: CASSRDSFKNEQFF.

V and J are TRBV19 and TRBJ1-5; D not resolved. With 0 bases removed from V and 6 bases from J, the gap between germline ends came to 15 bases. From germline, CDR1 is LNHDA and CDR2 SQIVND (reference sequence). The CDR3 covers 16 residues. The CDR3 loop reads CASSIEAGSQSQPQHF. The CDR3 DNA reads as TGTGCCAGTAGTATAGAAGCGGGCAGCCAAAGTCAGCCCCAGCATTTT.

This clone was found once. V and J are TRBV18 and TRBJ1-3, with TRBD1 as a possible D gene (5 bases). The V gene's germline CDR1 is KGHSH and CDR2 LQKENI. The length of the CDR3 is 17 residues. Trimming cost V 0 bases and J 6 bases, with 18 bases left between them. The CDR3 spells CASSPPGRSPRENTIYF. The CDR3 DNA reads TGTGCCAGCTCACCACCGGGGCGCAGTCCCAGAGAAAACACCATATATTTT.

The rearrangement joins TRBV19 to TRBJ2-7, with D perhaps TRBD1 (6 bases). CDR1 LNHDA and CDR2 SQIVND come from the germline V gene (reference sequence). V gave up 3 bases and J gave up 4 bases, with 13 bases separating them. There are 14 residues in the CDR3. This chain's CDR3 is CASSILGQKYEQYF. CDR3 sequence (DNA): TGTGCCAGTAGTATCCTCGGACAGAAATACGAGCAGTACTTC.

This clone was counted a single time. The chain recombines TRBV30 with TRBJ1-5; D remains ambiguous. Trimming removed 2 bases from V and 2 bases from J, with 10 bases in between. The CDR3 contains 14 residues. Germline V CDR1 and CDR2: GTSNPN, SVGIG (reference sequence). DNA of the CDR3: TGTGCCTGGAGTCGGGGAATAGGCAATCAGCCCCAGCATTTT. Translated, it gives CAWSRGIGNQPQHF.

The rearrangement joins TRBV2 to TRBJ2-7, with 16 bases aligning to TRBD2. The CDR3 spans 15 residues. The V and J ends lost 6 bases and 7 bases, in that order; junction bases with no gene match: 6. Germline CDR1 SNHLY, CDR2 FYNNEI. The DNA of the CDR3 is TGTGCCAGCAGAGGCGGGACTAGCGGGAGGGTAGAGCAGTACTTC. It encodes CASRGGTSGRVEQYF.

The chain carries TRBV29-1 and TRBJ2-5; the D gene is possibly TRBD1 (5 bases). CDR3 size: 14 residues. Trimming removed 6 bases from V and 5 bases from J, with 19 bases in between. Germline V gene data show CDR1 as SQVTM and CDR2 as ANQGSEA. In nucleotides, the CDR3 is TGCAGCGTAGATATTAGGGGTATCGTCGAGACCCAGTACTTC. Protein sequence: CSVDIRGIVETQYF. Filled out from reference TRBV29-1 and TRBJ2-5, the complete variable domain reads SAVISQKPSRDICQRGTSLTIQCQVDSQVTMMFWYRQQPGQSLTLIATANQGSEATYESGFVIDKFPISRPNLTFSTLTVSNMSPEDSSIYLCSVDIRGIVETQYFGPGTRLLVL.

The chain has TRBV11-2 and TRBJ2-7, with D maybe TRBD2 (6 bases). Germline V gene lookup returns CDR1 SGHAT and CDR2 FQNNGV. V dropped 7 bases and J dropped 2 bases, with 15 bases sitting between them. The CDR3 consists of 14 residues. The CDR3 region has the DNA TGTGCCAGCACCCCACGGGGGAAAACCTACGAGCAGTACTTC. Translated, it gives CASTPRGKTYEQYF.

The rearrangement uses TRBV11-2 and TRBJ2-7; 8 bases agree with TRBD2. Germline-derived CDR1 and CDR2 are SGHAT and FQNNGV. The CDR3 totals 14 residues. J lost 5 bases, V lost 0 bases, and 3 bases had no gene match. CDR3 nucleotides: TGTGCCAGCAGCTTAGAGGCGGGAGGCCACGAGCAGTACTTC. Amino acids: CASSLEAGGHEQYF.

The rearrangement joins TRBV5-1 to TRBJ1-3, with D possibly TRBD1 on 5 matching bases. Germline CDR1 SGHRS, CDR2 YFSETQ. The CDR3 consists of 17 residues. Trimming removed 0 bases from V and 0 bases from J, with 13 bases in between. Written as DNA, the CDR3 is TGCGCCAGCAGCTTGGGGGCTCGGGGGACCTCTGGAAACACCATATATTTT. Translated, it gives CASSLGARGTSGNTIYF.

CDR3 nucleotide sequence: TGCGCCAGCAGCCAAGCCCTTCACCTCGGGACAGGGGGCGACGAGCAGTACTTC. It is translated as CASSQALHLGTGGDEQYF. The chain links TRBV4-3 to TRBJ2-7; TRBD1 aligns across 12 bases. The V gene's germline CDR1 is LGHNA and CDR2 YSLEER. The CDR3 has 18 amino acids. The trim removed 1 base at V and 5 bases at J, leaving 12 bases unmatched.

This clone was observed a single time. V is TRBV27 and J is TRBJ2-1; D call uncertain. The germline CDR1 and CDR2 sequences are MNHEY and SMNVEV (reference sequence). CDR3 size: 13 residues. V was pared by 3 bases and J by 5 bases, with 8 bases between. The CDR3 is CASSFALNNEQFF. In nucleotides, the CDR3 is TGTGCCAGCAGTTTTGCGCTTAACAATGAGCAGTTCTTC.

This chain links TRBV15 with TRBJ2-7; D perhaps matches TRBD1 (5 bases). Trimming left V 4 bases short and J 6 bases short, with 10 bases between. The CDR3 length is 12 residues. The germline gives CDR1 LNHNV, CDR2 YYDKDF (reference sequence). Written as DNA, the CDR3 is TGTGCCACCAGCATTTCCCAGGGCGAGCAGTACTTC. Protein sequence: CATSISQGEQYF.

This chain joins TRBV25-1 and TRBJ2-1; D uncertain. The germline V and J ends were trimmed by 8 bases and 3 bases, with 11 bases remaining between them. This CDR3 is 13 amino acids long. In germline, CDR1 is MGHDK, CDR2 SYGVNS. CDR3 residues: CASSLQVYNEQFF. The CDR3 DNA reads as TGTGCCAGCTCCTTACAAGTCTACAATGAGCAGTTCTTC.

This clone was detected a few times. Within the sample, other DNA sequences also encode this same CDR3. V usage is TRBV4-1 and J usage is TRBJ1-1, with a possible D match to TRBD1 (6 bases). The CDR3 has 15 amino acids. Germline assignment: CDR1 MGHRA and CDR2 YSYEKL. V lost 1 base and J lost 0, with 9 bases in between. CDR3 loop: CASSQGTDMNTEAFF. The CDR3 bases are TGCGCCAGCAGCCAAGGGACAGACATGAACACTGAAGCTTTCTTT.

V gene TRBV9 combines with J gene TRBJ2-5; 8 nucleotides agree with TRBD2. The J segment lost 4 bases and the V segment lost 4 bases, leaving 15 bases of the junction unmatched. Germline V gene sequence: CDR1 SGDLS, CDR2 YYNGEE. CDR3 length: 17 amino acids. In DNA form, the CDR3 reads TGTGCCAGCAGCCCAACGAGCGGGAGTACGTTAGGAGAGACCCAGTACTTC. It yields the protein CASSPTSGSTLGETQYF.

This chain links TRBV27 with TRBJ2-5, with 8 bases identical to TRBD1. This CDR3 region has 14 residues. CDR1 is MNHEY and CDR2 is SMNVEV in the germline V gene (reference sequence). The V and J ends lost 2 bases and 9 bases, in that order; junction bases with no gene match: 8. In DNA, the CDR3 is TGTGCCAGCAGTTTAGACTGGACAGGGTTCGCCCAGTACTTC. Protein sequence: CASSLDWTGFAQYF.